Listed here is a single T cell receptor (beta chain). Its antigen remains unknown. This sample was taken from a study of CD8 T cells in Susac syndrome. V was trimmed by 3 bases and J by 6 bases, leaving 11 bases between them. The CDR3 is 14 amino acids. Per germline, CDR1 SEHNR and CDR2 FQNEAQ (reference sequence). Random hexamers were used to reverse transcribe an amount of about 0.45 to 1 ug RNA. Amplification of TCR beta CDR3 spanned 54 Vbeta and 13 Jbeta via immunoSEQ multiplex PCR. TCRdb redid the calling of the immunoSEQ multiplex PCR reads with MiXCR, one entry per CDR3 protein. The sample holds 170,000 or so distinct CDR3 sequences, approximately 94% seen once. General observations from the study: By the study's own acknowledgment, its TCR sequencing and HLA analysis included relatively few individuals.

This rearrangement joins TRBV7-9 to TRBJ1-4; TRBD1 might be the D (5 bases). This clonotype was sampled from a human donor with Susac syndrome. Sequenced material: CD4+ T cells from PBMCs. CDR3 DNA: TGTGCCAGCAGCTTGGGGACGATAGATGAAAAACTGTTTTTT. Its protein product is CASSLGTIDEKLFF.